This T cell receptor (beta chain) was identified during a study of Graves' ophthalmopathy and Graves' hyperthyroidism. Across the whole study: Untreated patients at initial diagnosis provided peripheral blood.

Transcripts of RNA were the source for amplifying TCR beta CDR3 regions. Second-round multiplex PCR followed a first-round RT-PCR using HTBI primers. MiXCR was run by TCRdb on the multiplex PCR reads, yielding one entry per CDR3 protein. The data contain about 480,000 distinct CDR3 sequences, roughly an eighth of them singletons. In donors with ophthalmopathy, activity was moderate-to-severe, with CAS ≥3, NOSPECS ≥4 and duration under 3 months. Study results and caveats: Blood shared most expanded thyroid clonotypes above 0.001 frequency. Ophthalmopathy progression cases were predicted by the model with 55% to 71% sensitivity and almost 75% specificity.

This clonotype was observed at least ten times. Its target is not known. Germline V CDR1 and CDR2: MDHEN, SYDVKM. V gave up 8 bases and J gave up 9 bases; unmatched junction bases: 5. The CDR3 is 11 residues long. The material sequenced was blood. This sequence originates from a woman in her twenties or thirties with Graves' ophthalmopathy. This sequence joins TRBV28 and TRBJ1-1; 8 nucleotides match TRBD1. The CDR3 is CASFRTGQAFF. The CDR3 DNA follows: TGTGCCAGCTTCCGGACAGGGCAAGCTTTCTTT.